The present T cell receptor beta chain was sequenced within a study of T cells expressing NK-cell markers. At the level of the study: Researchers got TCR beta repertoires out of sorted CD3+CD56+NKG2C+, CD3+CD56+NKG2C- and CD3+CD56-NKG2C+ T cells.

The CDR3 spans 16 residues. Germline lookup yields CDR1 DFQATT and CDR2 SNEGSKA (reference sequence). Notes on the study in general: Top CD8+ clonotypes included the dominant CD3+CD56+NKG2C+ clonotypes in 5 to 7 donors. What remained unclear was the HCMV specificity of expanded NKG2C+ T cell clones.

Turning to this clonotype: Its antigen is unknown.

The authors generated TCR beta cDNA through 5'RACE template switching with UMIs. TCRdb re-called the 5' RACE reads, yielding one record per CDR3 amino acid sequence without DNA. The clone table shows over 150,000 distinct CDR3 sequences, with the ten largest holding around 20%. The V gene is TRBV20-1, the J gene TRBJ1-2. This sequence originates from a man aged 18 to 70 in good health. Specimen: blood T cells: a sorted CD56 or NKG2C T cell subset, CD4+ or CD8+ T cells, or bulk PBMC T cells (not recorded which). The CDR3 loop reads CSAEIPAGLREEGYTF.